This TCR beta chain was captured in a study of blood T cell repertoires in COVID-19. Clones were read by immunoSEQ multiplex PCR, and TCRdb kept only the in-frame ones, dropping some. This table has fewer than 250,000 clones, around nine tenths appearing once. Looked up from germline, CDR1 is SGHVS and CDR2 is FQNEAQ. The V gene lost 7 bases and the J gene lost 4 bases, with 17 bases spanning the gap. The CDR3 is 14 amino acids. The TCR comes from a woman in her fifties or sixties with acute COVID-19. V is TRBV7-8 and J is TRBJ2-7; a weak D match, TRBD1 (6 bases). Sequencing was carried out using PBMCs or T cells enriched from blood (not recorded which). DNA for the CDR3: TGTGCCAGCATGTTTTCCAGGGGAGATTACGAGCAGTACTTC. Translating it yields CASMFSRGDYEQYF.